This T cell receptor beta chain was sequenced in a study of tumor-infiltrating lymphocytes in localized non-small cell lung cancer. About the study: Several tumor histologies, both smoking statuses, and some post-neoadjuvant chemotherapy samples were included. Study conclusions and caveats: TCRbeta sequencing showed higher T cell infiltration in tumors than uninvolved lung. Each assay used a separate piece of the same tissue. Recurrence-free survival showed no association with tumor T-cell fraction.

V lost 3 bases to trimming and J lost 6 bases; unmatched junction nucleotides: 7. Germline CDR1 and CDR2: SGHTA and FQGNSA. The CDR3 contains 15 residues. This clone is medium-sized by share. Its matching antigen is unknown. The protocol was immunoSEQ multiplex PCR, while the TCRdb copy is restricted to in-frame clones and leaves out a portion. The sample lists thousands of clones; more than 65% were seen once. Material: lung tumor tissue. The sequence was obtained from a human donor with non-small cell lung cancer. This chain links TRBV7-2 with TRBJ2-2; TRBD1 agrees at 7 bases. CDR3 loop: CASSFARGQAGELFF. DNA of the CDR3: TGTGCCAGCAGCTTCGCAAGGGGGCAAGCCGGGGAGCTGTTTTTT.